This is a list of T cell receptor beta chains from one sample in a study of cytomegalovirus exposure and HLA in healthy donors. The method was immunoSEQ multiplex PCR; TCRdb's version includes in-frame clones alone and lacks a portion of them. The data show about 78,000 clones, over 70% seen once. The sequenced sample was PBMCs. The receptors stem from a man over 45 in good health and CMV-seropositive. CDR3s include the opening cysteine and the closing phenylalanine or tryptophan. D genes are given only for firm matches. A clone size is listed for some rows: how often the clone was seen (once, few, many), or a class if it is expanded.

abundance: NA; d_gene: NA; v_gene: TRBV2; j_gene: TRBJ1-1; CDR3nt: TGTGCCACCACCGCCCTGAGGTCACGGGGCACTGAAGCTTTCTTT; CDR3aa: CATTALRSRGTEAFF
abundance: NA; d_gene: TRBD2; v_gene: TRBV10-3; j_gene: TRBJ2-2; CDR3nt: TGTGCCATCGGGACTAGCGGGAGGCTTAGGGACACCGGGGAGCTGTTTTTT; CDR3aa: CAIGTSGRLRDTGELFF
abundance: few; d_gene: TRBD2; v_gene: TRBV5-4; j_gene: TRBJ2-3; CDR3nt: TGTGCCAGCAGCTTGGAGACTAGCAACACAGATACGCAGTATTTT; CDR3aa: CASSLETSNTDTQYF
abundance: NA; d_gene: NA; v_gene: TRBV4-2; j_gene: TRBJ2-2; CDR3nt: TGTGCCAGCAGCCAAGAGTCGCCGACTGCCACCGGGGAGCTGTTTTTT; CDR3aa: CASSQESPTATGELFF
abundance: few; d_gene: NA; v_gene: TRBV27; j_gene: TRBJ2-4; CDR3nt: TGTGCCAGCAGTTTAATGTCGGCAGGAACCAAAAACATTCAGTACTTC; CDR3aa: CASSLMSAGTKNIQYF
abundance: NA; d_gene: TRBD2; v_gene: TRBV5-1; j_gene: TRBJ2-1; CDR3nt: TGCGCCAGCAGCTTGGAACTAGCGGGAGTTAATGAGCAGTTCTTC; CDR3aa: CASSLELAGVNEQFF
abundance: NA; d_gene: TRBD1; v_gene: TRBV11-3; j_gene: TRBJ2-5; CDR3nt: TGTGCCAGCAGTTCAGGACAGGGGATATCAGAGACCCAGTACTTC; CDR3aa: CASSSGQGISETQYF
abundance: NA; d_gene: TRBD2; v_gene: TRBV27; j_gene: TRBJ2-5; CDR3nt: TGTGCCAGCAGTAAGACTAGCGGCGGAGGAAAAGAGACCCAGTACTTC; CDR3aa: CASSKTSGGGKETQYF
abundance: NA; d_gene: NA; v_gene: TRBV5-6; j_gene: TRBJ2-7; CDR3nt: TGTGCCAGCAGCTTGGAGGCTAGCGTCGAGCAGTACTTC; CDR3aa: CASSLEASVEQYF
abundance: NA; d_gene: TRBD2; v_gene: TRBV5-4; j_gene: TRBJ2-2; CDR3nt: TGTGCCAGCAGCTTGGTAGCGGGAGACGGACCCGGGGAGCTGTTTTTT; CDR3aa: CASSLVAGDGPGELFF
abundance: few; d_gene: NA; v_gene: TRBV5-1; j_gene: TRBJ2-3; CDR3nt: TGCGCCAGCAGCTCAACAGATACGCAGTATTTT; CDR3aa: CASSSTDTQYF
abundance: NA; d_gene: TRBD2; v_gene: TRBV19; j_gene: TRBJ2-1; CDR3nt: TGTGCCAGTAGGATATATAGCCCTAGCGGGAGGGCCTTCGATACCGACAATGAGCAGTTCTTC; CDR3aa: CASRIYSPSGRAFDTDNEQFF
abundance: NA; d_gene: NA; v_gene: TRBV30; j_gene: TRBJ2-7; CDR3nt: TGTGCCTGCCTTTTGGCAGGGGCTTTGGACGAGCAGTACTTC; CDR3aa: CACLLAGALDEQYF
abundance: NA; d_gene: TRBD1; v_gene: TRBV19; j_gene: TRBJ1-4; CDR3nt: TGTGCCAGTACCTCAAGAGCCAGGGGGAATGAAAAACTGTTTTTT; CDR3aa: CASTSRARGNEKLFF
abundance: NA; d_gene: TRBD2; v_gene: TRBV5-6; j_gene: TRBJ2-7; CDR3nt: TGTGCCAGCAGCTTTTGGGCGGGAGGGACGTCCTACGAGCAGTACTTC; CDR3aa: CASSFWAGGTSYEQYF
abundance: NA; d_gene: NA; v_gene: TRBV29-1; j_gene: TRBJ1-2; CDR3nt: TGCAGCGCCCTAGTACGCAGGGGCGGCTACACCTTC; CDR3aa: CSALVRRGGYTF
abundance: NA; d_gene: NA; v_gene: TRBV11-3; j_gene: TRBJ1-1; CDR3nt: TGTGCCAGCAGTGGCGGTGGTGGGACTGAAGCTTTCTTT; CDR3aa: CASSGGGGTEAFF
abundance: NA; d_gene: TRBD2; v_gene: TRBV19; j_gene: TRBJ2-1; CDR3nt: TGTGCCAGTAGTATAGGGACTAGCGGAGTTTACAATGAGCAGTTCTTC; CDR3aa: CASSIGTSGVYNEQFF
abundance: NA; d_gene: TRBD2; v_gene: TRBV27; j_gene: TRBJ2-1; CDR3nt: TGTGCCAGCAGAGATAGCGGGAGGTACAATGAGCAGTTCTTC; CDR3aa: CASRDSGRYNEQFF
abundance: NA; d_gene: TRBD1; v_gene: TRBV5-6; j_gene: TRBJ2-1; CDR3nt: TGTGCCAGCATCACCGGGACAGGTAATCGGGAGCAGTTCTTC; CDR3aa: CASITGTGNREQFF
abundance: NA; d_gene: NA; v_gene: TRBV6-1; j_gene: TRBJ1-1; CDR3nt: TGTGCCAGCAGTGAAAATGAGGGTTGGGACACTGAAGCTTTCTTT; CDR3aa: CASSENEGWDTEAFF
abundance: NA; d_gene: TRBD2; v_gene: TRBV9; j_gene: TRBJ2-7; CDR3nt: TGTGCCAGCAGCGCAAGTCTGGGACTAGCGGCATCCTACGAGCAGTACTTC; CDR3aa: CASSASLGLAASYEQYF
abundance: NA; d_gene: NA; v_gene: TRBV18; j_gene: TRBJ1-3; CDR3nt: TGTGCCAGCTCACCAAAATTACTCTCTGGAAACACCATATATTTT; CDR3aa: CASSPKLLSGNTIYF
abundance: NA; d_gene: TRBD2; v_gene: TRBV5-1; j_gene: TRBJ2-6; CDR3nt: TGCGCCAGCAGCTGGACTAGCTTCTCTGGGGCCAACGTCCTGACTTTC; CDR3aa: CASSWTSFSGANVLTF
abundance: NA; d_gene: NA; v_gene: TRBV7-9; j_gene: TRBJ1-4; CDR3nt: TGTGCCAGCAGCTTCGCCAGTTCTGATGATGGTGAAAAACTGTTTTTT; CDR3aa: CASSFASSDDGEKLFF
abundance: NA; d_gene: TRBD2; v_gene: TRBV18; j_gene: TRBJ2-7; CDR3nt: TGTGCCAGCTCACCAGCTAGCGGGAGTATGTACGAGCAGTACTTC; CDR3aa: CASSPASGSMYEQYF
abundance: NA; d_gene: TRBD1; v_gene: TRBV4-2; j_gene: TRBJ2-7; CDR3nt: TGTGCCAGCAGCCAATCGGGACAGGGGGCCTACGAGCAGTACTTC; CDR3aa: CASSQSGQGAYEQYF
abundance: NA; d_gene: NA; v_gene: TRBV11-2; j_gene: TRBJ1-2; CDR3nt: TGTGCCAGCAGCTTAGCAGGGGCGGGCGGCTACACCTTC; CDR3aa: CASSLAGAGGYTF